This TCR beta chain was captured by sequencing in a study of blood T cell repertoires in COVID-19. Whole-study context: The United States, Italy and Spain supplied acute and convalescent COVID-19 samples.

Seattle researchers signed up patients amid active infection and tracked them longitudinally. From germline, CDR1 is MNHEY and CDR2 SVGAGI. Trimming stripped 4 bases from V and 0 bases from J, with 13 bases between. The CDR3 runs 16 residues. The authors' processing: Reference gene primer amplification gave estimated nucleated cell counts. Some clones are missing from TCRdb's copy, which holds only in-frame ones; the method was immunoSEQ multiplex PCR. V, J and clone size reflect that table, while D and trimming were determined from the DNA. This table has 150,000 to 180,000 clones, 65% to 90% appearing once.

V is TRBV6-5 and J is TRBJ1-5; a possible D gene is TRBD1 (5 bases). Material: peripheral blood. The receptor comes from a woman aged 60-75 years with COVID-19, enrolled during active disease. Written as DNA, the CDR3 is TGTGCCAGCAGTTTACGACAGTCCTTTAGCAATCAGCCCCAGCATTTT. Translation gives CASSLRQSFSNQPQHF.